The rows below give T cell receptor beta chains drawn from one sample of a study of blood T cell repertoires in COVID-19. The assay was immunoSEQ multiplex PCR, and TCRdb's table has in-frame clones only and misses some. The data show tens of thousands of clones, with approximately 80% seen just once and more than 2.5% held by the top ten. Sequenced sample: peripheral blood. These receptors were obtained from a man older than 75 with active or convalescent COVID-19. CDR3s include the opening cysteine and the closing phenylalanine or tryptophan. Fields, in order: clone size, V gene, J gene, D gene, CDR3 DNA, CDR3 protein. The D gene is left open where the match is weak. Size tells how often a clone was seen (once, few, many) or the class of an expanded clone, and some rows leave it out.

-	TRBV28	TRBJ2-7	-	TGTGCCAGCAGTGATCTAGCAAAAGGCTCCTACGAGCAGTACTTC	CASSDLAKGSYEQYF
-	TRBV3-1/TRBV3-2	TRBJ2-7	-	TGTGCCAGCAGCCCCAGGGGACTAACCTCCTACGAGCAGTACTTC	CASSPRGLTSYEQYF
-	TRBV28	TRBJ1-2	TRBD1	TGTGCCAGCAGCGGGACAGGGGGTGGCTACACCTTC	CASSGTGGGYTF
few	TRBV29-1	TRBJ1-2	TRBD1	TGCAGCGTTGAAACGCAGGGGGCTAAAGGCTACACCTTC	CSVETQGAKGYTF
-	TRBV4-2	TRBJ2-3	TRBD2	TGTGCCAGCAGCCAAGATCGAGCGGGAGGACTCATTAGCACAGATACGCAGTATTTT	CASSQDRAGGLISTDTQYF
medium-sized	TRBV28	TRBJ2-7	-	TGTGCCAGCAGTTTGGGGCAGGGGTGGTACGAGCAGTACTTC	CASSLGQGWYEQYF
-	TRBV7-2	TRBJ2-3	-	TGTGCCAGCAGCCCAGGGACTTCACCGCCTTACACAGATACGCAGTATTTT	CASSPGTSPPYTDTQYF
-	TRBV7-8	TRBJ1-1	-	TGTGCCAGCAGCTTAGCGCCAGGAAGTGAAGCTTTCTTT	CASSLAPGSEAFF
-	TRBV6-1	TRBJ1-1	-	TGTGCCAGCAGTGAGAGCGGGGGAGGAGGCTCTGAAGCTTTCTTT	CASSESGGGGSEAFF
once	TRBV6-2/TRBV6-3	TRBJ2-3	-	TGTGCCAGCAGCAGACAGAGCACAGATACGCAGTATTTT	CASSRQSTDTQYF
-	TRBV28	TRBJ2-7	-	TGTGCCAGCAGTCCCCGGATCACAGTCTACGAGCAGTACTTC	CASSPRITVYEQYF
-	TRBV7-2	TRBJ2-2	-	TGTGCCAGCAGCTTACCGTCAGGCACAGGGCACACCGGGGAGCTGTTTTTT	CASSLPSGTGHTGELFF
-	TRBV2	TRBJ2-2	-	TGTGCCAGCAGTGAACTTACTAGTTCGACAGGGGAGCTGTTTTTT	CASSELTSSTGELFF
-	TRBV19	TRBJ2-5	TRBD2	TGTGCCAGTATGGGGACTAGCGGGGGGCGCCAAGAGACCCAGTACTTC	CASMGTSGGRQETQYF
once	TRBV5-1	TRBJ2-5	TRBD1	TGCGCCAGCAGCGTGGACAGGGGTGACGAGACCCAGTACTTC	CASSVDRGDETQYF
-	TRBV6-5	TRBJ1-6	-	TGTGCCAGCATCACCAGAGGTAATTCACCCCTCCACTTT	CASITRGNSPLHF
-	TRBV5-6	TRBJ1-2	TRBD1	TGTGCCAGCAGTTTGGTGGGACAGGGGGCTTACGGCTACACCTTC	CASSLVGQGAYGYTF
-	TRBV5-1	TRBJ1-2	-	TGCGCCAGCAGCTTGTACGTGGGCACTTTATATGGCTACACCTTC	CASSLYVGTLYGYTF
-	TRBV12-3/TRBV12-4	TRBJ1-5	-	TGTGCCAGCAGTTTCAGGGTCTCTCAGCCCCAGCATTTT	CASSFRVSQPQHF
-	TRBV4-3	TRBJ1-4	TRBD1	TGCGCCAGCAGCCGAGACAGGGGGCGCGTTAATGAAAAACTGTTTTTT	CASSRDRGRVNEKLFF
-	TRBV19	TRBJ1-5	-	TGTGCCAGTAGTCCCGGGGGTTACCAGCCCCAGCATTTT	CASSPGGYQPQHF
once	TRBV14	TRBJ2-7	-	TGTGCCAGCAGCCAAGGAAGGGGCTACGAGCAGTACTTC	CASSQGRGYEQYF
-	TRBV5-1	TRBJ2-1	TRBD2	TGCGCCAGCAGCTTTAGCGGGAGATACAATGAGCAGTTCTTC	CASSFSGRYNEQFF
-	TRBV19	TRBJ1-5	-	TGTGCCAGTAGTATATTTTTTGGGGCCCGCAATCAGCCCCAGCATTTT	CASSIFFGARNQPQHF
few	TRBV12-5	TRBJ2-1	TRBD2	TGTGCTAGTGGTTCCATCGGACTAGCGGGAGTAGATGATCAGTTCTTC	CASGSIGLAGVDDQFF
once	TRBV19	TRBJ2-7	-	TGTGCCAGTAGTGAGTCAGGGGCTCCCTACGAGCAGTACTTC	CASSESGAPYEQYF
once	TRBV28	TRBJ2-2	TRBD1	TGTGCCAGCGAAACTCCCGGGACAGGGGACACCGGGGAGCTGTTTTTT	CASETPGTGDTGELFF
-	TRBV10-3	TRBJ1-2	-	TGTGCCATCAGTGAGGAAAGGAAAGGGGCCTATGGCTACACCTTC	CAISEERKGAYGYTF
-	TRBV3-1/TRBV3-2	TRBJ2-7	TRBD2	TGTGCCAGCAGCCAATCGGGGGGCTCCTACGAGCAGTACTTC	CASSQSGGSYEQYF
-	TRBV27	TRBJ2-5	TRBD2	TGTGCCAGCAGTCTCTGGGGACACGGGACTAGCGGGAGTCCGTACCAAGAGACCCAGTACTTC	CASSLWGHGTSGSPYQETQYF
-	TRBV7-2	TRBJ2-7	-	TGTGCCAGCAGCTTAACAGGGACCATCTCCTACGAGCAGTACTTC	CASSLTGTISYEQYF
-	TRBV2	TRBJ1-4	-	TGTGCCAGCAGCGGAACAGGGTTGACTAATGAAAAACTGTTTTTT	CASSGTGLTNEKLFF
-	TRBV5-1	TRBJ2-2	TRBD2	TGCGCCAGCAGCCCGGGGTCTAGCGGGAGTACCGGGGAGCTGTTTTTT	CASSPGSSGSTGELFF
-	TRBV27	TRBJ2-7	TRBD1	TGTGCCAGCAGTTTGCTCACCGGGACAGGGACCTACGAGCAGTACTTC	CASSLLTGTGTYEQYF
few	TRBV30	TRBJ2-2	TRBD2	TGTGCCTGGAGGCGGGGGGATTTTGGCACCGGGGAGCTGTTTTTT	CAWRRGDFGTGELFF
-	TRBV28	TRBJ1-5	-	TGTGCCAGCAGTTTGTCAGGAGCGGCAAATCAGCCCCAGCATTTT	CASSLSGAANQPQHF
-	TRBV6-5	TRBJ2-7	-	TGTGCCAGCAGTTACTCGATTAGCGGATTATACGAGCAGTACTTC	CASSYSISGLYEQYF
-	TRBV10-1	TRBJ2-1	TRBD2	TGCGCCAGCAGTTATAGGACTAGTGAGCAGTTCTTC	CASSYRTSEQFF
-	TRBV4-1	TRBJ2-7	TRBD2	TGCGCCAGCAGTCGATTAGCGGGAGCCTACGAGCAGTACTTC	CASSRLAGAYEQYF
-	TRBV5-6	TRBJ1-6	-	TGTGCCAGCAGCTCGCCGGGGGGGGCTCTCCACTTT	CASSSPGGALHF
once	TRBV5-5	TRBJ2-3	-	TGTGCCAGCAGCTTGTTTCGGGGACAAAACACAGATACGCAGTATTTT	CASSLFRGQNTDTQYF
few	TRBV16	TRBJ1-5	-	TGTGCCAGCAGCCACACGAGGCAGGGCGGTCAGCCCCAGCATTTT	CASSHTRQGGQPQHF
-	TRBV5-1	TRBJ1-3	TRBD1	TGCGCCAGCAGCCCCGGACAGGCCAACTCTGGAAACACCATATATTTT	CASSPGQANSGNTIYF
-	TRBV6-2/TRBV6-3	TRBJ2-1	-	TGTGCCAGCAGTCCGGACAGTTCCTACAATGAGCAGTTCTTC	CASSPDSSYNEQFF
-	TRBV19	TRBJ2-3	-	TGTGCCAGTAGCGTTGCAGATACGCAGTATTTT	CASSVADTQYF
-	TRBV4-3	TRBJ2-3	TRBD1	TGCGCCAGCAGCAGACAGGGGGCGCGTACAGATACGCAGTATTTT	CASSRQGARTDTQYF
few	TRBV19	TRBJ2-2	TRBD1	TGTGCCAGTAGTCTACGACAGGGAAACACCGGGGAGCTGTTTTTT	CASSLRQGNTGELFF
-	TRBV6-5	TRBJ2-7	-	TGTGCCAGCAGCTCCCCACGGGTTACCTACGAGCAGTACTTC	CASSSPRVTYEQYF
-	TRBV7-2	TRBJ2-7	TRBD1	TGTGCCAGCAGCTTAATGGGACAGGGGCTCGAGCAGTACTTC	CASSLMGQGLEQYF
-	TRBV5-4	TRBJ2-5	-	TGTGCCAGCAGCGTGACAGCCTCTTCCGCCCAAGAGACCCAGTACTTC	CASSVTASSAQETQYF
-	TRBV14	TRBJ2-3	-	TGTGCCAGCAGCCGAGGGGATACGCAGTATTTT	CASSRGDTQYF
-	TRBV20-1	TRBJ2-5	-	TGCAGTGCTACCCCCCGGGAGACCCAGTACTTC	CSATPRETQYF
-	TRBV28	TRBJ2-3	TRBD1	TGTGCCATCACAGGGGCTAGCAGGACCACAGATACGCAGTATTTT	CAITGASRTTDTQYF
-	TRBV12-3/TRBV12-4	TRBJ1-1	-	TGTGCCAGCAGTGCGGGACGTCCCCTGGGAGCTTTCTTT	CASSAGRPLGAFF
-	TRBV6-4	TRBJ2-1	TRBD2	TGTGCCAGCAGTGACTCCCGGGGGGGCTGGGATGAGCAGTTCTTC	CASSDSRGGWDEQFF
-	TRBV11-2	TRBJ1-5	-	TGTGCCAGCAGCTTATCACAGGTTCAGCCCCAGCATTTT	CASSLSQVQPQHF
-	TRBV7-2	TRBJ2-5	TRBD2	TGTGCCAGCAGCTTAGCGTCCAGCGGGGGACAAGAGACCCAGTACTTC	CASSLASSGGQETQYF
few	TRBV11-2	TRBJ2-7	-	TGTGCCAGCAGCCCCAGGGACGAGCAGTACTTC	CASSPRDEQYF
-	TRBV6-1	TRBJ2-2	-	TGTGCCAGCAGTGAAATAGTCCTCACCGGGGAGCTGTTTTTT	CASSEIVLTGELFF